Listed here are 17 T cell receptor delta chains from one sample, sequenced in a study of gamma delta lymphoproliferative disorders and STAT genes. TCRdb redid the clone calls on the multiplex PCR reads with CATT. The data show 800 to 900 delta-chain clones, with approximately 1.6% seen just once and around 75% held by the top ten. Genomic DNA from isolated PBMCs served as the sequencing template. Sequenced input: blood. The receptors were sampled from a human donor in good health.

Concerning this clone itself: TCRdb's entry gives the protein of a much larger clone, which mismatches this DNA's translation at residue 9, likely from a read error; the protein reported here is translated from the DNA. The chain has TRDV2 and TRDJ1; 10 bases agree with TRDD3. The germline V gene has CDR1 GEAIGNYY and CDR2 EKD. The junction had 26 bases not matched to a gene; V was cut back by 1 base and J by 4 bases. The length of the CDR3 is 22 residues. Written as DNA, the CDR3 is TGTGCCTGTGACACAATTCTAAAGACTTCCTACCAATTGGGGGATACCCACGATAAACTCATCTTT. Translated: CACDTILKTSYQLGDTHDKLIF.

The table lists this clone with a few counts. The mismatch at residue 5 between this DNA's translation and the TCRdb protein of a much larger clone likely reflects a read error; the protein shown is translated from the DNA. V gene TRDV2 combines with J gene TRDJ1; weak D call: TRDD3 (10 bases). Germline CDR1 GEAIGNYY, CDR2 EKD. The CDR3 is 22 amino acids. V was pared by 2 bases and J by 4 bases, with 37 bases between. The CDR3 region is CACDIILKPSYQLGDTHDKLIF. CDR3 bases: TGTGCCTGTGACATAATTCTAAAGCCTTCCTACCAATTGGGGGATACCCACGATAAACTCATCTTT.

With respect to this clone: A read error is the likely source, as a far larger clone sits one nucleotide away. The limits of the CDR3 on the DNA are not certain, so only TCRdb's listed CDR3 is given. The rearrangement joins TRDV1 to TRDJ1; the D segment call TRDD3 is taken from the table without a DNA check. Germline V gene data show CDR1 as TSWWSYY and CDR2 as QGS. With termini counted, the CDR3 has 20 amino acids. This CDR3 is CALGKAFLRSGGYLSDKLIF.

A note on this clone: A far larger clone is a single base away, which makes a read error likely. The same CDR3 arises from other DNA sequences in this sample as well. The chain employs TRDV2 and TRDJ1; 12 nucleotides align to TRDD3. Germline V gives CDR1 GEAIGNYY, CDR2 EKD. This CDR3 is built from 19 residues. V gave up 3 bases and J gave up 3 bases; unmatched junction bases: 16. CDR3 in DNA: TGTGCCTGTGACGACCTCATTCTGGGGGATACGCCGTCCCCCGATAAACTCATCTTT. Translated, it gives CACDDLILGDTPSPDKLIF.

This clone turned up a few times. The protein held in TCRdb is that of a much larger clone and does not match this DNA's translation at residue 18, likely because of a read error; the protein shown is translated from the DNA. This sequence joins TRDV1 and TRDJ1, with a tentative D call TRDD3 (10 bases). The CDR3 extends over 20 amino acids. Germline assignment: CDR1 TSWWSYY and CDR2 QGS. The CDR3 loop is CALGKAFLRSGGYLSDKIIF. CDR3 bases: TGTGCTCTTGGGAAGGCCTTCCTACGTTCTGGGGGATATCTATCCGATAAAATCATCTTT.

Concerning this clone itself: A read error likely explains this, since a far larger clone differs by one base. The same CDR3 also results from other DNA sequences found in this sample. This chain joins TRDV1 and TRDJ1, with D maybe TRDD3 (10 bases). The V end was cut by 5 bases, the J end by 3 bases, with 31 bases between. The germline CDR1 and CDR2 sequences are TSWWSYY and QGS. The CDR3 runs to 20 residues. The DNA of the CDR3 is TGTGCTCTTGGGAAAGCCTTCCTACGTTCTGGGGGATATCTATCCGATAAACTCATCTTT. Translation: CALGKAFLRSGGYLSDKLIF.

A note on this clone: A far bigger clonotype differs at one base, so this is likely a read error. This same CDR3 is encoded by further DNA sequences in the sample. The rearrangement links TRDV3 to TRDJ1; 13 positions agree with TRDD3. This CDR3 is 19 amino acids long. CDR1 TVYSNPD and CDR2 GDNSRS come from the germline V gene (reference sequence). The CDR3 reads CAFAFHYYWGIRHTDKLIF. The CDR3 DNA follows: TGTGCATTCGCCTTCCATTATTACTGGGGGATACGCCACACCGATAAGCTCATCTTT.

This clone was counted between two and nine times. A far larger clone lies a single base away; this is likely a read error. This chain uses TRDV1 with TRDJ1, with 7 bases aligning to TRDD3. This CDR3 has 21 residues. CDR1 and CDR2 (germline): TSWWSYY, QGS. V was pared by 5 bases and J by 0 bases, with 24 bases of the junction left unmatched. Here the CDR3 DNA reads TGTGCTCTTGGGCAAACTTTAGGGTTACTGGGGATTTCCTGGTACACCGATAAACTCATCTTT. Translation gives CALGQTLGLLGISWYTDKLIF.

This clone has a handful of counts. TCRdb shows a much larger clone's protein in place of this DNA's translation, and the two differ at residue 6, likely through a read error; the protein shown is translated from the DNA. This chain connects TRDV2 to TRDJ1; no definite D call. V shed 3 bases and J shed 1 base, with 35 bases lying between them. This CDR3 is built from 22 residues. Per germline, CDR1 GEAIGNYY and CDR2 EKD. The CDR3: CACDSSRPAQTLDLRITDKLIF. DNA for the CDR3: TGTGCCTGTGACTCGTCGAGACCTGCTCAGACTCTGGACCTAAGGATCACCGATAAACTCATCTTT.

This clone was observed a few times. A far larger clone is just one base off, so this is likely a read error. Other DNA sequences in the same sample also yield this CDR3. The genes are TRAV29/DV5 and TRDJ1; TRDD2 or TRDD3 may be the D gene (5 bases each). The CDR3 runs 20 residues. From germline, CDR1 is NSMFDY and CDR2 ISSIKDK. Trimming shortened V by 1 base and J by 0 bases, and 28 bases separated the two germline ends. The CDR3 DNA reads TGTGCAGCAAGCCGATTCCTCGGGGGCACACGAAGACCATACACCGATAAACTCATCTTT. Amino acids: CAASRFLGGTRRPYTDKLIF.

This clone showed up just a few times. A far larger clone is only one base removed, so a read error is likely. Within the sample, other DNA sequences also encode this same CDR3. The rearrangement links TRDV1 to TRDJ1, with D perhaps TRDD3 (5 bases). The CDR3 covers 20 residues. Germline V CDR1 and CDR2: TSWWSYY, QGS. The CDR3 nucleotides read TGTGCTCTTGGAGAACTTTCCACTGGCACTAACCCTAGGTACACCGATAAACTCATCTTT. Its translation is CALGELSTGTNPRYTDKLIF.

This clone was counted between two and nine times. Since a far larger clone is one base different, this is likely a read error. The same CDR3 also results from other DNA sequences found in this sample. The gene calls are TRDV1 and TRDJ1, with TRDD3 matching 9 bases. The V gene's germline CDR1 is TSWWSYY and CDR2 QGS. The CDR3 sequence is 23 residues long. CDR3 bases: TGTGCTCTTGGGGACCCTCTTGTCTTCCTAGCCTGGGGGATCGGTTTGTACACCGATAAACTCATTTTT. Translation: CALGDPLVFLAWGIGLYTDKLIF.

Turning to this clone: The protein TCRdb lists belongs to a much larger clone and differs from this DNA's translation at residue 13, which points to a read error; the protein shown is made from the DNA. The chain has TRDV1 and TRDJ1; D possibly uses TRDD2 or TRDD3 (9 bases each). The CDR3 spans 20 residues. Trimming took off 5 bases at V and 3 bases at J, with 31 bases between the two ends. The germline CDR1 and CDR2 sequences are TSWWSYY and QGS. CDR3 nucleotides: TGTGCTCTTGGGAAGGCCTTCCTACGTTCTGGGGGATGTCTATCCGATAAACTCATCTTT. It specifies CALGKAFLRSGGCLSDKLIF.

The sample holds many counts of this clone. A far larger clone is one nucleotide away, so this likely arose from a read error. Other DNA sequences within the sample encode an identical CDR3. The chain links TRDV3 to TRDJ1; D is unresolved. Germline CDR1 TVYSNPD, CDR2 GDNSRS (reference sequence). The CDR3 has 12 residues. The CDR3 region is CAFRFQPLKLIF. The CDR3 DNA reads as TGTGCCTTTAGGTTCCAGCCACTTAAACTCATCTTC.

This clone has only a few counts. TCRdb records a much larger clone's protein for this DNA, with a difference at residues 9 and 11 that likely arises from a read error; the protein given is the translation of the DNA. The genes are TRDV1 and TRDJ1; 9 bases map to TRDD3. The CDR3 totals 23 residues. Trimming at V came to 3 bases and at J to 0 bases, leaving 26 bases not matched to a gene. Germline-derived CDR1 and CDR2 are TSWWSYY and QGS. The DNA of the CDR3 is TGTGCTCTTGGGGACCCTCTTGTCCTCCTAGTCTGGGGGATCGGTTTGTACACCGATAAACTCATCTTT. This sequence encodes CALGDPLVLLVWGIGLYTDKLIF.

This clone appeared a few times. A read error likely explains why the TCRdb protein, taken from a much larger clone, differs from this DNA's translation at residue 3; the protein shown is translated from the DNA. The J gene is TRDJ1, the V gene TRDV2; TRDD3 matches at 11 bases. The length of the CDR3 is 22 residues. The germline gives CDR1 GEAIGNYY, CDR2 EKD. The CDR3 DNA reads TGTGCCTATGACACCTCGAGCCTTTCGGCGTACTGGGGGATAGAGGACGGGGGTAAACTCATCTTT. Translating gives CAYDTSSLSAYWGIEDGGKLIF.

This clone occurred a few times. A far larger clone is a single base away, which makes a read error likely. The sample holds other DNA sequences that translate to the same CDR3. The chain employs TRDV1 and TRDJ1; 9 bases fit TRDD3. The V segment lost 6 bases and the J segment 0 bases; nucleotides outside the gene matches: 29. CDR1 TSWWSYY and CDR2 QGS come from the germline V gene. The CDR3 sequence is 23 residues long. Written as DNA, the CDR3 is TGTGCTCTTGGAGACCCTCTTGTCTTCCTAGCCTGGGGGATCGGTTTGTACACCGATAAACTCATCTTT. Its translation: CALGDPLVFLAWGIGLYTDKLIF.